This TCR beta chain is from a study of siplizumab effects on memory and regulatory T cells. General study findings and limits: For siplizumab cultures, the suppressive function of their proliferating Tregs was not confirmed. Roughly 75-97% of proliferating clones (CD4+ or CD8+) could not be assigned a naive or memory phenotype. Memory cells that were CD4+ and unstimulated gave rise to alloreactive sequences, which siplizumab significantly reduced.

Of note for this clone: The antigen remains undetermined.

Per individual sample, about 97,000 TCR templates were assayed. Repertoires were generated with immunoSEQ multiplex PCR, while TCRdb's copy carries only in-frame clones and drops some. The table lists some 87,000 clones, 80% to 90% of them singletons, with approximately 15% in the top ten. Germline V gene data show CDR1 as SGHNT and CDR2 as YENEEA. CDR3 size: 15 residues. With V trimmed by 2 bases and J by 4 bases, 4 bases remained unmatched. Sequences were obtained from CD4+ T cells sorted from blood. The chain links TRBV11-3 to TRBJ1-1; 10 bases map to TRBD1. The clonotype originates from a human donor in good health. As DNA, the CDR3 is TGTGCCAGCAGCTTACGGGGGACAGGGGTCACTGAAGCTTTCTTT. The encoded protein is CASSLRGTGVTEAFF.